This T cell receptor (beta chain) stems from a study of regulatory T cells in long-lasting Graves disease. In building TCR beta libraries, iRepertoire HTBI primers were used together with Arm-PCR of CDR3 regions. TCRdb re-analysed the multiplex PCR reads in MiXCR, keeping a single row per CDR3 protein. Counted here are some 370,000 distinct CDR3 sequences, approximately 25% occurring once; the ten biggest clones make up approximately 28%. V dropped 6 bases and J dropped 2; count of bases not matched to a gene: 4. Germline loops: CDR1 LNHDA, CDR2 SQIVND (reference sequence). The CDR3 has 14 residues. The time point: persistent/refractory GD, antithyroid drugs over 5 years with positive TRAb. RNA isolated from PBMCs was used to make the TCR library.

This specimen was peripheral blood mononuclear cells (PBMCs), taken when the disease was refractory, from a patient treated with antithyroid drugs. The chain links TRBV19 to TRBJ1-5; TRBD1 aligns across 7 bases. This receptor was taken from a woman aged 40 to 50 with Graves disease. The CDR3 sequence is CASRSDRGNQPQHF. The CDR3 coding sequence is TGTGCCAGTAGGTCCGACAGGGGCAATCAGCCCCAGCATTTT.